The source of this TCR beta chain is a study of blood T cell repertoires in COVID-19. The overall study: Material from acute and convalescent COVID-19 was sourced from the United States, Italy and Spain.

This clone was seen only a few times. Some clones are missing from TCRdb's copy, which holds only in-frame ones; the method was immunoSEQ multiplex PCR. The sample has about 62,000 clones, approximately 73% seen once; the top ten hold approximately 6.8%. The CDR3 loop spans 13 amino acids. CDR1 is SGHVS, CDR2 FQNEAQ, per germline. The V end was cut by 2 bases, the J end by 11 bases, with 15 bases between. This TCR was recovered from a woman aged 50 to 65 with active or convalescent COVID-19. The specimen was peripheral blood. The V and J genes are TRBV7-8 and TRBJ1-1; D call uncertain. The DNA for the CDR3 is TGTGCCAGCAGCTTACGCCATATTGGAGGTGCTTTCTTT. Encoded protein: CASSLRHIGGAFF.